This T cell receptor beta chain is drawn from a study of T cells in Graves' hyperthyroidism and ophthalmopathy. Researchers amplified the TCR beta CDR3 regions from RNA transcripts. An initial round of RT-PCR targeting the TCR CDR3 relied on the HTBI primer set. TCRdb independently ran MiXCR on the multiplex PCR reads; one entry per CDR3 protein. The profile covers about 480,000 distinct CDR3 sequences, with approximately 23% appearing a single time and about 53% taken by the ten largest. The PBMCs had their origin in 10 ml of fresh peripheral blood. About this clonotype: Its antigen is still unknown.

Study findings and constraints: Most thyroid clonotypes with frequency above 0.001 were detected in blood.

The CDR3 runs 15 residues. V gave up 1 base and J gave up 3 bases, with 13 bases separating them. Germline V CDR1 and CDR2: LGHDT, YNNKEL (reference sequence). What was sequenced was blood. The receptor's source is a woman aged 70 to 79 with Graves' ophthalmopathy. The genes are TRBV3-1 and TRBJ2-7; D not certain. The CDR3 DNA follows: TGTGCCAGCAGCCAAGTTCCACAGCTAGACTACGAGCAGTACTTC. Translated: CASSQVPQLDYEQYF.